This T cell receptor beta chain derives from a study of blood T cell repertoires in COVID-19. Study as a whole: COVID-19 samples from acute and convalescent phases originated in the United States, Italy and Spain.

V was pared by 5 bases and J by 5 bases, with 10 bases between. Germline values: CDR1 KGHSH, CDR2 LQKENI. The CDR3 is 12 amino acids. This table comes from immunoSEQ multiplex PCR, and its TCRdb copy is limited to in-frame clones, with some not included. In the table there are some 80,000 clones, more than 80% of which are singletons. The V call is TRBV18, the J call TRBJ2-7; TRBD1 might be the D (6 bases). This clonotype originated in a human donor in a cohort sampled during active COVID-19. Sequenced sample: peripheral blood. The CDR3 spells CASSARDNEQYF. For the CDR3, the DNA is TGTGCCAGCTCAGCCAGGGACAACGAGCAGTACTTC.